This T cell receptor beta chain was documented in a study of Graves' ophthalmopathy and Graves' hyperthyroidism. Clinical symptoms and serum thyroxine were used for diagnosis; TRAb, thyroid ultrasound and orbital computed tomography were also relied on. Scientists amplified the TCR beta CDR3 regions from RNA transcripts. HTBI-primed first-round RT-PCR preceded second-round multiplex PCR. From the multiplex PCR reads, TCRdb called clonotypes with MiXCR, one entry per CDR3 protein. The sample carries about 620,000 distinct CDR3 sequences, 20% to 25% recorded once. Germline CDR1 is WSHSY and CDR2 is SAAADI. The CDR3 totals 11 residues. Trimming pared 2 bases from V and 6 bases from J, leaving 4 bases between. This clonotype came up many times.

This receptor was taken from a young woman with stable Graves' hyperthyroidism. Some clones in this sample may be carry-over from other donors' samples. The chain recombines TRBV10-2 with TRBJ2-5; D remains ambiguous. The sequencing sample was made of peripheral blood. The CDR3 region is CASSESQTQYF. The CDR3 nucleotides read TGCGCCAGCAGTGAGAGTCAGACCCAGTACTTC.